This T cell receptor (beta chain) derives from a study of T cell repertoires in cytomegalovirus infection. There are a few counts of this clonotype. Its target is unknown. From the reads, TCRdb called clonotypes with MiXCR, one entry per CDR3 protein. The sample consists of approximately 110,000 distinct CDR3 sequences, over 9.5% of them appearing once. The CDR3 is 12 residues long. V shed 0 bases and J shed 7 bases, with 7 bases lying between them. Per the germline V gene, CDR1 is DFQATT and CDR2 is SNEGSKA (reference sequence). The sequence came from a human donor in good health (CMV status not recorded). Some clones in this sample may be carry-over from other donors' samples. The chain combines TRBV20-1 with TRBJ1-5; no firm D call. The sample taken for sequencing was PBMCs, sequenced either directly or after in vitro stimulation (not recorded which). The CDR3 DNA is TGCAGTGCTAGAGATTTTGGACAGCCCCAGCATTTT. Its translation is CSARDFGQPQHF.